The 17 T cell receptor beta chains reported below all come from one sample, sequenced in a study of cytomegalovirus exposure and HLA in healthy donors. Vbeta (60) and Jbeta (13) primers were used in the PCR. Sequenced by immunoSEQ multiplex PCR; TCRdb stores in-frame clones only, minus some. The profile shows about 130,000 clones, about 79% of them singletons. Sample: PBMCs. The receptor set was obtained from a man in his fifties in good health and CMV-seronegative.

The chain employs TRBV5-1 and TRBJ1-2; D is undetermined. Germline V gene data show CDR1 as SGHRS and CDR2 as YFSETQ. Between the trimmed V and J ends, which lost 5 bases and 0 bases, there was a span of 14 bases. This CDR3 is 15 amino acids long. The CDR3 coding sequence is TGCGCCAGCAGTCCTGATGGTAACACTAACTATGGCTACACCTTC. Protein: CASSPDGNTNYGYTF.

This clone was detected once. The chain recombines TRBV30 with TRBJ1-2; 7 bases map to TRBD1. V shed 2 bases and J 4 bases; nucleotides not matched to a gene: 10. Germline V gene sequence: CDR1 GTSNPN, CDR2 SVGIG (reference sequence). The CDR3 loop spans 15 amino acids. In DNA form, the CDR3 reads TGTGCCTGGAGTAGGCAGGGGGGCGCGGGCTATGGCTACACCTTC. This codes for CAWSRQGGAGYGYTF.

The chain couples TRBV9 to TRBJ2-5; 11 bases are shared with TRBD2. The germline CDR1 and CDR2 sequences are SGDLS and YYNGEE. The CDR3 covers 18 residues. The J segment lost 2 bases and the V segment lost 0 bases, leaving 9 bases of the junction unmatched. Here the CDR3 reads CASSVGGSGGGFQETQYF. The CDR3 coding sequence is TGTGCCAGCAGCGTAGGCGGTAGCGGGGGGGGTTTTCAAGAGACCCAGTACTTC. Using reference TRBV9 and TRBJ2-5 for the parts outside the CDR3, the full variable domain is DSGVTQTPKHLITATGQRVTLRCSPRSGDLSVYWYQQSLDQGLQFLIQYYNGEERAKGNILERFSAQQFPDLHSELNLSSLELGDSALYFCASSVGGSGGGFQETQYFGPGTRLLVL.

Note on this clone: One end of the junction does not line up with germline, which may come from a read error. The CDR3: CASGDDPGEGLEYEQYF. The DNA of the CDR3 is TGTGCCAGCGGTGACGACCCGGGAGAAGGTCTGGAATACGAGCAGTACTTC. The chain couples TRBV2 to TRBJ2-7; D possibly corresponds to TRBD2 (6 bases). The CDR3 runs to 17 residues. Germline CDR1 and CDR2: SNHLY and FYNNEI.

This clone was observed a handful of times. V gene TRBV6-1 combines with J gene TRBJ2-7, with 12 bases identical to TRBD1. The CDR3 loop spans 18 amino acids. The V gene end was trimmed by 2 bases and the J gene end by 1 base; junction bases not matched to a gene: 9. Looked up from germline, CDR1 is MNHNS and CDR2 is SASEGT. The CDR3, as DNA: TGTGCCAGCAGTGAATGGGACAGGGGGCTTCTATCTTCCTACGAGCAGTACTTC. Amino acids: CASSEWDRGLLSSYEQYF.

This clone occurred a few times. J is TRBJ2-7 and V is TRBV6-6; tentative D call: TRBD1 (6 bases). The V and J ends lost 2 bases and 4 bases respectively, with 6 bases between them. The CDR3 length is 12 residues. Looked up from germline, CDR1 is MNHNY and CDR2 is SVGAGI (reference sequence). CDR3 sequence: CASSYTGYEQYF. The CDR3 bases are TGTGCCAGCAGTTACACAGGGTACGAGCAGTACTTC.

The rearrangement uses TRBV5-6 and TRBJ2-3, with a weak D call TRBD2 (6 bases). CDR3 size: 16 residues. V was shortened by 1 base and J by 0 bases, with 12 bases between the two germline ends. Germline CDR1 is SGHDT and CDR2 is YYEEEE. CDR3 in DNA: TGTGCCAGCAGCTTGTGGGGTAGCGGTAGCACAGATACGCAGTATTTT. As protein: CASSLWGSGSTDTQYF.

The CDR3 reads CAISSGLNTGELFF. The CDR3 nucleotides are TGTGCCATCAGTTCGGGACTCAACACCGGGGAGCTGTTTTTT. The genes are TRBV10-3 and TRBJ2-2; possible D gene TRBD2, 6 bases. V shed 5 bases and J shed 2 bases, with 9 bases lying between them. This CDR3 is built from 14 residues. Germline-derived CDR1 and CDR2 are ENHRY and SYGVKD.

The chain combines TRBV5-8 with TRBJ1-6; D gene ambiguous. The CDR3 is 15 amino acids. With 1 base removed from V and 10 bases from J, the gap between germline ends came to 15 bases. Germline CDR1 reads SGHTS; CDR2 reads YDEGEE. CDR3 residues: CASSLSTGRASPLHF. CDR3 nucleotide sequence: TGTGCCAGCAGCTTGTCTACTGGGAGGGCCTCACCCCTCCACTTT. The full variable domain, completed using reference TRBV5-8 and TRBJ1-6, is EAGVTQSPTHLIKTRGQQATLRCSPISGHTSVYWYQQALGLGLQFLLWYDEGEERNRGNFPPRFSGRQFPNYSSELNVNALELEDSALYLCASSLSTGRASPLHFGNGTRLTVT.

V is TRBV7-9 and J is TRBJ1-4, with TRBD1 as a possible D gene (5 bases). CDR3 length: 15 residues. Trimming took off 6 bases at V and 0 bases at J, with 11 bases between the two ends. CDR1 is SEHNR, CDR2 FQNEAQ, per germline (reference sequence). The DNA for the CDR3 is TGTGCCAGCAGGGGGCAGCGCACAACTAATGAAAAACTGTTTTTT. This sequence encodes CASRGQRTTNEKLFF.

This clone appeared a single time. The chain recombines TRBV7-9 with TRBJ1-1; D uncertain. The CDR3 is made up of 13 amino acids. V dropped 7 bases and J dropped 1 base, with 10 bases sitting between them. CDR1 SEHNR and CDR2 FQNEAQ come from the germline V gene (reference sequence). Written as DNA, the CDR3 is TGTGCCAGCACCCTAATCGGGAACACTGAAGCTTTCTTT. This codes for CASTLIGNTEAFF.

The V gene is TRBV5-1, the J gene TRBJ1-2; 8 nucleotides align to TRBD1. CDR1 and CDR2 from the germline V gene are SGHRS and YFSETQ. There are 15 residues in the CDR3. Trimming cost V 6 bases and J 0 bases; bases outside gene matches: 7. The CDR3 nucleotides read TGCGCCAGCAAGACAGGGGCCCCTTCTAACTATGGCTACACCTTC. Its protein is CASKTGAPSNYGYTF.

V and J are TRBV7-9 and TRBJ1-2, with 10 positions matching TRBD1. Losses at the gene ends were 5 bases for V and 7 bases for J; bases not matched to a gene: 13. The CDR3 totals 16 residues. CDR1 is SEHNR and CDR2 is FQNEAQ in the germline V gene (reference sequence). The DNA of the CDR3 is TGTGCCAGCAGCGTACGAGTCTCGACAGGGGGCTCTGGCTACACCTTC. Translated, it gives CASSVRVSTGGSGYTF.

Only a few counts were recorded for this clone. The J gene is TRBJ1-4, the V gene TRBV4-1, with a possible D match to TRBD1 (5 bases). Looked up from germline, CDR1 is MGHRA and CDR2 is YSYEKL. The CDR3 covers 15 residues. The V gene lost 3 bases and the J gene lost 14 bases, with 22 bases spanning the gap. CDR3 DNA sequence: TGCGCCAGCAGCCAGGAAGAGAACTCCGGGGGGGTTCTGTTTTTT. Amino acid sequence: CASSQEENSGGVLFF.

This clone was picked up one time. The V and J genes are TRBV2 and TRBJ2-5; 11 nucleotides align to TRBD2. The CDR3 runs 14 residues. Looked up from germline, CDR1 is SNHLY and CDR2 is FYNNEI. J lost 3 bases, V lost 7 bases, and 4 bases had no gene match. The CDR3 sequence: CASTLAGGEETQYF. CDR3 coding DNA: TGTGCCAGCACTCTAGCGGGGGGAGAAGAGACCCAGTACTTC.

This clone was observed a handful of times. The chain links TRBV5-1 to TRBJ2-7; 8 bases map to TRBD2. This CDR3 contains 15 residues. Germline lookup yields CDR1 SGHRS and CDR2 YFSETQ. The trim removed 5 bases at V and 3 bases at J, leaving 10 bases unmatched. This chain's CDR3 is CASSSDPGTSYEQYF. The CDR3 DNA sequence: TGCGCCAGCAGTTCGGACCCCGGGACTAGCTACGAGCAGTACTTC.

This clone has only a few counts. This rearrangement joins TRBV5-5 to TRBJ1-3, with D possibly being TRBD1 (5 bases). Germline V gene data show CDR1 as SGHKS and CDR2 as YYEKEE (reference sequence). Trimming cost V 0 bases and J 4 bases, with 11 bases left between them. The CDR3 is 15 amino acids. CDR3 residues: CASSLGGGSGNTIYF. The DNA of the CDR3 is TGTGCCAGCAGCTTGGGCGGGGGGTCCGGAAACACCATATATTTT.